The 31 T cell receptor beta chains below come from one sample, sequenced in a study of vaccination and CD4 T cells after COVID-19. Indicated time point: late sampling 161 to 241 days after vaccination in a few convalescent patients. MiXCR was run by TCRdb on the PCR reads, yielding one entry per CDR3 protein. The sample shows 26,000 or so distinct CDR3 sequences, over 40% of them seen only once. The specimen was CD4+ T cells from blood, collected about 7 months after SARS-CoV-2 vaccination. The receptors were gathered from a human donor who had recovered from COVID-19.

This clonotype has a handful of counts. The genes are TRBV19 and TRBJ2-2, with 7 nucleotides matching TRBD1. The CDR3 length is 14 residues. The V and J ends lost 5 bases and 7 bases, in that order; junction bases with no gene match: 7. The germline CDR1 and CDR2 sequences are LNHDA and SQIVND (reference sequence). The CDR3 sequence: CASSETGLGGELFF. The CDR3 DNA follows: TGTGCCAGTAGTGAGACAGGGTTGGGCGGGGAGCTGTTTTTT.

The chain has TRBV19 and TRBJ2-1; TRBD2 matches 9 bases. J was trimmed by 5 bases and V by 3 bases; bases with no gene match: 5. Germline CDR1 LNHDA, CDR2 SQIVND (reference sequence). The CDR3 covers 15 residues. As DNA, the CDR3 is TGTGCCAGTAGTATCAGTCTAGCGGGAAACAATGAGCAGTTCTTC. Translation gives CASSISLAGNNEQFF.

The chain combines TRBV19 with TRBJ1-5; a weak D match, TRBD1 (5 bases). The V end was cut by 5 bases, the J end by 8 bases, with 13 bases between. Germline CDR1 LNHDA, CDR2 SQIVND (reference sequence). There are 13 residues in the CDR3. The CDR3 DNA is TGTGCCAGTAGTGAGGGGCCTTTTGAGCCCCAGCATTTT. It specifies CASSEGPFEPQHF. The entire variable domain, with the rest obtained from reference TRBV19 and TRBJ1-5, is as follows: DGGITQSPKYLFRKEGQNVTLSCEQNLNHDAMYWYRQDPGQGLRLIYYSQIVNDFQKGDIAEGYSVSREKKESFPLTVTSAQKNPTAFYLCASSEGPFEPQHFGDGTRLSIL.

The chain employs TRBV2 and TRBJ2-5; D call uncertain. This CDR3 region has 14 residues. Germline V gene lookup returns CDR1 SNHLY and CDR2 FYNNEI. With 2 bases removed from V and 4 bases from J, the gap between germline ends came to 11 bases. This chain's CDR3 is CASSEISYGETQYF. The CDR3 coding sequence is TGTGCCAGCAGTGAAATCTCATATGGAGAGACCCAGTACTTC.

The chain has TRBV6-1 and TRBJ2-3, with D tentatively TRBD1 (6 bases). CDR3 length equals 15 residues. Trimming left V 10 bases short and J 5 bases short, with 22 bases between. In germline, CDR1 is MNHNS, CDR2 SASEGT. The CDR3 reads CATRASGQWEDTQYF. The CDR3 bases are TGTGCCACCAGAGCCTCGGGACAATGGGAAGATACGCAGTATTTT.

This clonotype was observed a handful of times. The rearrangement joins TRBV24-1 to TRBJ1-2; 7 bases are a match to TRBD1. The trim removed 4 bases at V and 8 bases at J, leaving 6 bases unmatched. This CDR3 has 13 amino acids. Germline CDR1 reads KGHDR; CDR2 reads SFDVKD. DNA of the CDR3: TGTGCCACCAGTGACCGGGACAGTAGGGGCTACACCTTC. It translates to CATSDRDSRGYTF.

This clonotype was detected a few times. The J gene is TRBJ2-1, the V gene TRBV2, with 13 bases lining up with TRBD2. The CDR3 has 15 residues. Germline values: CDR1 SNHLY, CDR2 FYNNEI. Germline trimming cut 1 base from V and 11 bases from J; bases unmatched to any gene: 5. This chain's CDR3 is CASSEGTSGSPKQFF. CDR3 sequence (DNA): TGTGCCAGCAGTGAAGGGACTAGCGGGAGTCCGAAGCAGTTCTTC.

This clonotype occurred a few times. The chain uses TRBV19 and TRBJ2-7; D unclear. CDR1 is LNHDA and CDR2 is SQIVND in the germline V gene (reference sequence). V lost 10 bases and J 4 bases, leaving 11 bases between the germline ends. The CDR3 covers 11 residues. The CDR3 loop reads CATSNKYEQYF. CDR3 DNA sequence: TGTGCCACCTCCAACAAATACGAGCAGTACTTC.

The genes are TRBV6-4 and TRBJ2-1; 7 positions match TRBD2. V gave up 2 bases and J gave up 5 bases; unmatched junction bases: 0. The CDR3 runs to 13 residues. CDR1 is MRHNA and CDR2 is SNTAGT in the germline V gene. The CDR3 DNA sequence: TGTGCCAGCAGTGACGGGACTAACAATGAGCAGTTCTTC. Translation: CASSDGTNNEQFF.

Here the CDR3 DNA reads TGTGCCAGCAAGCCCGGGACAGGGTATGATGAGCAGTTCTTC. Translating it yields CASKPGTGYDEQFF. The chain recombines TRBV2 with TRBJ2-1, with 9 bases fitting TRBD1. The CDR3 covers 14 residues. V was pared by 7 bases and J by 8 bases, with 9 bases of the junction left unmatched. Germline CDR1 reads SNHLY; CDR2 reads FYNNEI.

Only a few counts were recorded for this clonotype. The genes are TRBV20-1 and TRBJ2-2; D gene unclear. The V gene's germline CDR1 is DFQATT and CDR2 SNEGSKA (reference sequence). The CDR3 contains 13 residues. The V end lost 3 bases, the J end lost 2 bases, and 7 bases lay between the germline ends. CDR3 protein: CSARGKNTGELFF. CDR3 nucleotides: TGCAGTGCTAGGGGGAAAAACACCGGGGAGCTGTTTTTT.

The CDR3 DNA is TGCAGTGCCGCCCGGACGAGCAATCAGCCCCAGCATTTT. Encoded protein: CSAARTSNQPQHF. This rearrangement joins TRBV20-1 to TRBJ1-5; unclear D gene. CDR3 length: 13 residues. Trimming left V 6 bases short and J 1 base short, with 10 bases between. The germline gives CDR1 DFQATT, CDR2 SNEGSKA (reference sequence).

V usage is TRBV28 and J usage is TRBJ2-7; unclear D gene. Deletions cut 6 bases from V and 6 bases from J, with 6 bases between. This CDR3 comprises 10 residues. Germline CDR1 is MDHEN and CDR2 is SYDVKM. The CDR3 DNA sequence: TGTGCCAGCAGCCTGATCGAGCAGTACTTC. This translates into CASSLIEQYF.

V usage is TRBV12-3 or TRBV12-4 and J usage is TRBJ2-5; weak D call: TRBD2 (5 bases). V lost 0 bases to trimming and J lost 5 bases, with 10 bases between them. CDR3 length equals 14 residues. CDR3 protein: CASSLAGAEETQYF. The CDR3, as DNA: TGTGCCAGCAGTTTAGCGGGAGCCGAGGAGACCCAGTACTTC.

In this sample, this clonotype turned up a few times. The chain couples TRBV2 to TRBJ2-7, with D perhaps TRBD1 (6 bases). CDR1 and CDR2 from the germline V gene are SNHLY and FYNNEI. This CDR3 comprises 13 residues. The ends were cut back, 3 bases at V and 7 bases at J, with 13 bases in the middle. The CDR3 coding sequence is TGTGCCAGCAGTGAGGGGGCCGGAGTGGAGCAGTACTTC. Its protein is CASSEGAGVEQYF.

This chain joins TRBV7-6 and TRBJ2-5; TRBD1 matches at 7 bases. V dropped 5 bases and J dropped 4; count of bases not matched to a gene: 10. CDR1 and CDR2 (germline): SGHVS, FNYEAQ. The CDR3 totals 15 residues. CDR3 loop: CASSPRRGLTETQYF. CDR3 bases: TGTGCCAGCAGCCCCCGTAGGGGGCTAACAGAGACCCAGTACTTC. The full variable domain, with the rest looked up from reference TRBV7-6 and TRBJ2-5, is GAGVSQSPRYKVTKRGQDVALRCDPISGHVSLYWYRQALGQGPEFLTYFNYEAQQDKSGLPNDRFSAERPEGSISTLTIQRTEQRDSAMYRCASSPRRGLTETQYFGPGTRLLVL.

The chain carries TRBV27 and TRBJ2-2; 10 nucleotides agree with TRBD1. The V and J ends lost 0 bases and 10 bases, in that order; junction bases with no gene match: 11. CDR3 length: 17 residues. The V gene's germline CDR1 is MNHEY and CDR2 SMNVEV (reference sequence). The CDR3 coding sequence is TGTGCCAGCAGTTTATCTCCCCTTGGGACAGGGGTGGCGGAGCTGTTTTTT. It codes for CASSLSPLGTGVAELFF.

The chain uses TRBV7-9 and TRBJ2-7; 8 bases are shared with TRBD2. Germline V gene sequence: CDR1 SEHNR, CDR2 FQNEAQ (reference sequence). The CDR3 sequence is 15 residues long. The V and J ends lost 5 bases and 0 bases, in that order; junction bases with no gene match: 6. CDR3 sequence (DNA): TGTGCCAGCAGCCGAAGCGGGACTAGCTCCTACGAGCAGTACTTC. The encoded protein is CASSRSGTSSYEQYF.

CDR3 bases: TGCAGTGCTCCCCCCCTAGCGGGAGAGTCTCCCAAAACCTACGAGCAGTACTTC. Translation gives CSAPPLAGESPKTYEQYF. The gene calls are TRBV20-1 and TRBJ2-7, with 10 bases aligning to TRBD2. V was pared by 5 bases and J by 2 bases, with 18 bases of the junction left unmatched. This CDR3 has 18 amino acids. Germline CDR1 is DFQATT and CDR2 is SNEGSKA (reference sequence).

In this sample, this clonotype turned up a few times. V is TRBV10-3 and J is TRBJ2-1, with unresolved D. Germline CDR1 reads ENHRY; CDR2 reads SYGVKD. The V and J ends lost 4 bases and 2 bases respectively, with 9 bases between them. This CDR3 has 14 amino acids. CDR3 sequence: CAISANSPYNEQFF. CDR3 sequence (DNA): TGTGCCATCAGTGCTAACTCACCCTACAATGAGCAGTTCTTC.

The CDR3 protein is CASSPRTGANVLTF. The CDR3 nucleotides read TGTGCCAGCAGCCCCCGGACTGGGGCCAACGTCCTGACTTTC. V is TRBV5-4 and J is TRBJ2-6; no firm D call. This CDR3 spans 14 amino acids. CDR1 SGHNT and CDR2 YYREEE come from the germline V gene (reference sequence). The V and J ends lost 4 bases and 2 bases respectively, with 7 bases between them.

The V call is TRBV20-1, the J call TRBJ1-2; TRBD1 is a possible D gene (6 bases). The V gene's germline CDR1 is DFQATT and CDR2 SNEGSKA (reference sequence). Deletions cut 3 bases from V and 0 bases from J, with 11 bases between. The CDR3 is 14 residues long. The CDR3, as DNA: TGCAGTGCTAGGAGGGGGATTACTAACTATGGCTACACCTTC. Amino acid sequence: CSARRGITNYGYTF.

The V gene is TRBV20-1, the J gene TRBJ2-1, with D possibly matching TRBD2 (6 bases). There are 14 residues in the CDR3. V was pared by 1 base and J by 2 bases, with 9 bases between. Germline-derived CDR1 and CDR2 are DFQATT and SNEGSKA (reference sequence). The CDR3 DNA reads as TGCAGTGCTAGAGTAAGCGGGCCCTACAATGAGCAGTTCTTC. Translation: CSARVSGPYNEQFF.

This clonotype was observed a few times. V usage is TRBV29-1 and J usage is TRBJ2-1, with D possibly matching TRBD2 (6 bases). The germline V and J ends were trimmed by 2 bases and 5 bases, with 13 bases remaining between them. Germline V CDR1 and CDR2: SQVTM, ANQGSEA. This CDR3 spans 14 amino acids. This CDR3 reads CSVEHRGINNEQFF. For the CDR3, the DNA is TGCAGCGTTGAACACCGCGGGATTAACAATGAGCAGTTCTTC.

J is TRBJ2-2 and V is TRBV7-9, with 8 positions matching TRBD1. CDR1 SEHNR and CDR2 FQNEAQ come from the germline V gene (reference sequence). J lost 3 bases, V lost 5 bases, and 5 bases had no gene match. This CDR3 region has 15 residues. CDR3 residues: CASSGQGLDTGELFF. CDR3 nucleotide sequence: TGTGCCAGCAGCGGACAGGGCTTGGACACCGGGGAGCTGTTTTTT.

For the CDR3, the DNA is TGTGCCACCACAGTTGGTCGGCTGAACTATGGCTACACCTTC. Translation: CATTVGRLNYGYTF. This sequence joins TRBV12-3 or TRBV12-4 and TRBJ1-2; no reliable D call. V lost 10 bases, J lost 2 bases, and 17 bases lay in between. CDR3 length equals 14 residues.

This clonotype was found a few times. This chain joins TRBV20-1 and TRBJ1-5; the D gene is possibly TRBD1 (5 bases). CDR3 size: 15 residues. In germline, CDR1 is DFQATT, CDR2 SNEGSKA (reference sequence). V was shortened by 4 bases and J by 4 bases, with 17 bases between the two germline ends. CDR3 sequence reads: CSANPMGDFNQPQHF. The CDR3 DNA reads TGCAGTGCTAATCCGATGGGGGATTTTAATCAGCCCCAGCATTTT.

The genes are TRBV10-3 and TRBJ2-7; no clear D. The CDR3 extends over 13 amino acids. V was shortened by 10 bases and J by 2 bases, with 15 bases between the two germline ends. CDR1 ENHRY and CDR2 SYGVKD come from the germline V gene. CDR3: CATGTGPTYEQYF. For the CDR3, the DNA is TGTGCCACCGGAACCGGGCCGACCTACGAGCAGTACTTC.

The chain has TRBV7-9 and TRBJ1-2; a weak D match, TRBD1 (6 bases). This CDR3 contains 12 residues. Germline V CDR1 and CDR2: SEHNR, FQNEAQ (reference sequence). V lost 3 bases and J 6 bases, leaving 8 bases between the germline ends. The CDR3 nucleotides read TGTGCCAGCAGCTTCAACAGGGATGGCTACACCTTC. Its translation is CASSFNRDGYTF.

The J gene is TRBJ2-7, the V gene TRBV5-4; D is unresolved. The CDR3 consists of 14 residues. With 4 bases removed from V and 0 bases from J, the gap between germline ends came to 11 bases. Looked up from germline, CDR1 is SGHNT and CDR2 is YYREEE (reference sequence). The CDR3 nucleotides are TGTGCCAGCAGCGCCACTACCGTCTCCTACGAGCAGTACTTC. Its translation: CASSATTVSYEQYF.

J is TRBJ2-7 and V is TRBV2; 8 nucleotides agree with TRBD1. CDR3 length: 13 amino acids. Trimming at V came to 3 bases and at J to 5 bases, leaving 3 bases not matched to a gene. CDR1 and CDR2 from the germline V gene are SNHLY and FYNNEI. CDR3 residues: CASSDGQGNEQYF. The CDR3 coding sequence is TGTGCCAGCAGTGACGGACAGGGCAACGAGCAGTACTTC.